In this sample, the clone carrying this T cell receptor (beta chain) turned up many times. TCRdb processed the RT-PCR reads anew with MiXCR; each CDR3 protein has one entry. The sample has a few hundred thousand distinct CDR3 sequences, 20% to 25% seen once. The sample belongs to a study of response to subunit inactivated influenza vaccine. Germline V gene lookup returns CDR1 SQVTM and CDR2 ANQGSEA. This CDR3 has 13 amino acids. After removal of 2 bases from V and 7 bases from J, the junction contained 5 bases not matched to a gene. The source of this sequence is a man in his fifties or sixties who received an inactivated influenza vaccine. V is TRBV29-1 and J is TRBJ1-2; 9 nucleotides match TRBD1. The material sequenced was PBMCs from blood, taken approximately 22 months after vaccination. CDR3 nucleotide sequence: TGCAGCGTTGAAAAAACAGGGGGCGGTGGCTACACCTTC. Its protein product is CSVEKTGGGGYTF.